This TCR beta chain derives from a study of T cell responses to AZD1222 COVID-19 vaccine. The study's findings and limits: All repertoire sampling was performed exclusively after the peak T cell response. Donors were largely white British and mainly female; clonal diversity was possibly underestimated.

The CDR3 runs 12 residues. Looked up from germline, CDR1 is SQVTM and CDR2 is ANQGSEA. Trimming stripped 3 bases from V and 3 bases from J, with 8 bases between. Using immunoSEQ multiplex PCR, the repertoire was profiled, and TCRdb retains in-frame clones only, with some absent. The sample lists approximately 46,000 clones, 60% to 85% occurring once. In the case of this clone: Antigen unknown. Within the sample, other DNA sequences also encode this same CDR3.

The TCR comes from an adult in good health. Source: peripheral blood, taken on day 0 of AZD1222 vaccination. This chain links TRBV29-1 with TRBJ1-1; D is ambiguous. CDR3 region: CSVDTGYTEAFF. In DNA, the CDR3 is TGCAGCGTTGATACGGGTTACACTGAAGCTTTCTTT. The full variable domain, rest sourced from reference TRBV29-1 and TRBJ1-1, is SAVISQKPSRDICQRGTSLTIQCQVDSQVTMMFWYRQQPGQSLTLIATANQGSEATYESGFVIDKFPISRPNLTFSTLTVSNMSPEDSSIYLCSVDTGYTEAFFGQGTRLTVV.